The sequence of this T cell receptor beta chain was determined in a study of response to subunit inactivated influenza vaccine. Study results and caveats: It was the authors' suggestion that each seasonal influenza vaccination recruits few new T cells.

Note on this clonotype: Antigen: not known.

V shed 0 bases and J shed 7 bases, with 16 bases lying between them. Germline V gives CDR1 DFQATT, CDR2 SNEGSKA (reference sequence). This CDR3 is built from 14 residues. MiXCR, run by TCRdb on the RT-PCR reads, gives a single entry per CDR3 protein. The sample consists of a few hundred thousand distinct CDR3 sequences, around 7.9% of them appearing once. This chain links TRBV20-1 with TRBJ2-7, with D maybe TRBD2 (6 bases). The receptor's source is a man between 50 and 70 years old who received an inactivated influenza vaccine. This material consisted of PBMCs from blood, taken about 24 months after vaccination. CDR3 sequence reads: CSAREGGVGDEQYF. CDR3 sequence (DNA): TGCAGTGCTAGAGAAGGAGGGGTTGGGGATGAGCAGTACTTC.